This TCR beta chain was obtained from a study of T cells in localized non-small cell lung cancer. The CDR3 is 16 amino acids. Germline CDR1 SGHAT, CDR2 FQNNGV. V lost 5 bases, J lost 2 bases, and 12 bases stayed unmatched. The data were produced by immunoSEQ multiplex PCR, yet TCRdb's version contains in-frame clones alone and is incomplete. The table has 100,000 to 150,000 clones, about 89% seen once. This TCR came from a female donor older than 55 with stage I lung adenocarcinoma. The chain combines TRBV11-2 with TRBJ2-7; 7 bases align to TRBD1. Sequences were derived from peripheral blood, sampled before any cancer treatment. CDR3 bases: TGTGCCAGCAGCCATGGCCGGGACAGATCTACCTACGAGCAGTACTTC. This translates into CASSHGRDRSTYEQYF.